The entry below gives a single T cell receptor beta chain sequence along with its context. The data stem from a study of blood T cell repertoires in COVID-19. Germline CDR1 and CDR2: DFQATT and SNEGSKA (reference sequence). The V and J ends lost 6 bases and 4 bases respectively, with 9 bases between them. CDR3 length: 11 residues. Generated by immunoSEQ multiplex PCR, the TCRdb table keeps only in-frame clones and is missing some. The table lists about 200,000 clones, 70% to 90% of them singletons. Sample: peripheral blood. The receptor was derived from a man over 45 with COVID-19, enrolled during active disease. This chain links TRBV20-1 with TRBJ2-5; D is uncertain. The CDR3 here is CSARSPETQYF. DNA for the CDR3: TGCAGTGCGAGGAGTCCAGAGACCCAGTACTTC.